The sequence of this TCR beta chain was determined in a study of shared clonotypes between healthy human individuals (dated by TCRdb to 2020 to 2021). Turning to the overall study: A couple of women and three men aged 18 to 49 years were included in the cohort. Per donor, three plates each were used for CD4 naive and CD4 memory, two for CD8 naive, and one for CD8 memory. Blood TCR repertoires of a handful of healthy adults were deeply sequenced to estimate repertoire size and the extent of clonotype sharing between individuals. To increase sequencing depth and limit assay-specific biases, different laboratories used diverse techniques to prepare libraries and sequence TCR repertoires. Per donor, leukapheresis produced somewhere between about 0.8 and 9.5 billion PBMCs.

There are 14 amino acids in the CDR3, from cysteine to phenylalanine inclusive. Just the 42-base CDR3 DNA is kept, in frame starting at base 1. CDR1 and CDR2 (LNHDA, SQIVND) derive from the germline V gene (reference sequence). Between the V and J ends, shortened by 5 bases and 1 base respectively, the junction contains 11 bases. TCR CDR3 regions were amplified from genomic DNA by multiplex PCR using the deep immunoSEQ assay. Extracted genomic DNA from each cell subset was spread evenly across all wells of several immunoSEQ 96-well plates, with each plate serving as a replicate. For sorted subsets, about 0.2 ug genomic DNA, equal to approximately 30,000 T cell genomes, was loaded into each replicate PCR. The purified libraries were quantified using a Qubit 3.0 fluorometer, sized with a Bioanalyzer 2100, and then quantified again using the KAPA Library Quantification kit. A separate single-read 150-cycle Illumina NextSeq 550 flow cell was used to sequence each immunoSEQ 96-well plate. The paper's processing steps were these. Because the immunoSEQ output included only junctional sequences and no quality scores, the filtering could not be the same as the filtering used for full-length reads. Sequences were annotated with PyIR, a Python wrapper for IgBLAST v1.9, and V/J genes and CDR3 were assigned using IMGT germline references. Reads were filtered out if the reads had weak V/J assignments (E-value above 1e-6), no CDR3, stop codons, out-of-frame junctions, or ambiguous translated residues. V3J clonotypes were defined by identical inferred V gene, J gene, and CDR3 amino acid sequence. Percentage overlap between repertoires was computed as shared unique clonotypes divided by the size of the smaller repertoire. RTK rarefaction, the Chao1 estimator, and Recon v2.1 estimates of unobserved clonotypes were used to assess repertoire richness. OLGA was used to compute generation probabilities for all TCRbeta clonotypes that the gDNA method yielded from a few donors. TCRdb's version of the immuneACCESS table is confined to in-frame rearrangements and falls short of the full clone set. An unresolved V gene accounts for under half of the shortfall where checked; the remainder is of unknown origin. That table is the source of V, J and clone size, and D and trimming were worked out from the DNA. This sample gives around 2.3 million clones in total; under 97% of them show up just once. The ten largest clones add up to roughly 0.13% of the sample.

In regard to this clone: Which antigen it targets is not known. The input lacks base qualities; no much larger clone sits a single base away.

What the authors observed across the whole study: About 5% of naive CD4, 3.5% of naive CD8, roughly 2.4% of memory CD4, and more than 0.35% of memory CD8 clonotypes were shared across a few donors. Sampling was restricted to blood, and TCR repertoires in tissue are likely to differ from TCR repertoires in blood. The genetic and exposure-history diversity represented was limited by the small number of donors. Based on pairwise subsampling, the degree of clonotype sharing among donors was expected to be affected by sequencing depth. Estimated clonotype richness was generally larger for naive than for memory subsets. Even with the large sequencing depth, rarefaction of the sorted-subset datasets indicated that sequencing was incomplete. Clonotypes shared by all four sorted-subset donors showed higher generation probabilities than non-shared clonotypes.

Healthy HIV-negative adults with no recently reported acute infections or vaccinations were included as donors. Every donor was a Caucasian adult living in Nashville, Tennessee, USA. CD4+ T cells were enriched through magnetic negative selection, after which naive cells were positively selected on CD45RA and the remaining negative fraction served as the memory subset. Blood was obtained by leukapheresis, after which PBMCs were separated by Ficoll-Histopaque density gradient centrifugation and cryopreserved in liquid nitrogen vapor phase. Purity and quantity of every magnetically sorted T cell population were checked by analytical flow cytometry. Each sorted fraction had its genomic DNA isolated and then quantified by UV absorbance on a Nanodrop 2000c.

The chain was built from TRBV19 and TRBJ1-1, with TRBD1 tentatively as D gene (5 bases match). The source is a man between 18 and 35 years old in good health. Sequenced sample: naive CD4+ T cells sorted from blood. The cell subset or site label of this sample denotes: CD45RA+ positively selected. The nucleotide sequence is TGTGCCAGTAGTGCAGGGTTGGGGAACACTGAAGCTTTCTTT. Translation gives CASSAGLGNTEAFF. With the rest looked up from the reference TRBV19 and TRBJ1-1 genes rather than sequenced, the full variable domain is DGGITQSPKYLFRKEGQNVTLSCEQNLNHDAMYWYRQDPGQGLRLIYYSQIVNDFQKGDIAEGYSVSREKKESFPLTVTSAQKNPTAFYLCASSAGLGNTEAFFGQGTRLTVV.